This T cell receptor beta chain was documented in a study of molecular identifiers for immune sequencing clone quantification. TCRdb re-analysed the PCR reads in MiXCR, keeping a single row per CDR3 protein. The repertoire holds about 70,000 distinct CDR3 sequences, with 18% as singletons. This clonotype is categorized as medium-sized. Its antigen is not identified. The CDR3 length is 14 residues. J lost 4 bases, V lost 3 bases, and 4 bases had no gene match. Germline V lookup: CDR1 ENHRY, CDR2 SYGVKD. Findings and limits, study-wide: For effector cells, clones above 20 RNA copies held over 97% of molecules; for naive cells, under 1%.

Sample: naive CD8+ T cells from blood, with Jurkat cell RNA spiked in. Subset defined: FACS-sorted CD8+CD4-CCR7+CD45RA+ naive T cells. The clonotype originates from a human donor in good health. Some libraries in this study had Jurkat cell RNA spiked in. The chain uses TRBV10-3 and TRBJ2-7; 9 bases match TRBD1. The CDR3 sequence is CAISDLDRGYEQYF. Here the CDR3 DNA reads TGTGCCATCAGTGATTTAGACAGGGGGTACGAGCAGTACTTC.